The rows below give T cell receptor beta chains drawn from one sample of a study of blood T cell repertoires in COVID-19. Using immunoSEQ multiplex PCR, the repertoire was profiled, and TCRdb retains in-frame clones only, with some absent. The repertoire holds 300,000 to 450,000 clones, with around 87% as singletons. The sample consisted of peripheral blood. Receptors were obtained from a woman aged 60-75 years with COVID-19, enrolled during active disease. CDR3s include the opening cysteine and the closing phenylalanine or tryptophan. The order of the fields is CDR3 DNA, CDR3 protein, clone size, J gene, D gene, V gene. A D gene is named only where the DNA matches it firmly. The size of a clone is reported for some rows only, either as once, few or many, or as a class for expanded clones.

CDR3 DNA: TGTGCCAGTAGGGTCAGGGGCTTTTACACTGAAGCTTTCTTT
CDR3 protein: CASRVRGFYTEAFF
clone size: few
J gene: TRBJ1-1
D gene: .
V gene: TRBV19

CDR3 DNA: TGCGCCAGCAGTCAATCTGGACTAGCGGGGAACTACGAGCAGTACTTC
CDR3 protein: CASSQSGLAGNYEQYF
clone size: .
J gene: TRBJ2-7
D gene: TRBD2
V gene: TRBV23-1

CDR3 DNA: TGCGCCAGCAGCTTGGGGGTGACTAGCGGGGGGCGTGAGACCCAGTACTTC
CDR3 protein: CASSLGVTSGGRETQYF
clone size: .
J gene: TRBJ2-5
D gene: TRBD2
V gene: TRBV5-1

CDR3 DNA: TGTGCCAGCAGCATCATAGCGGGGCCACAAGAGACCCAGTACTTC
CDR3 protein: CASSIIAGPQETQYF
clone size: .
J gene: TRBJ2-5
D gene: TRBD2
V gene: TRBV7-3

CDR3 DNA: TGTGCCAGCAGCTTCACAGGGGTCGGCTACACCTTC
CDR3 protein: CASSFTGVGYTF
clone size: .
J gene: TRBJ1-2
D gene: TRBD1
V gene: TRBV7-9

CDR3 DNA: TGTGCCAGCAGTGAAGGAGGAGGTGGAATCACAGATACGCAGTATTTT
CDR3 protein: CASSEGGGGITDTQYF
clone size: .
J gene: TRBJ2-3
D gene: .
V gene: TRBV6-1

CDR3 DNA: TGTGCCAGCAGCTTGGTTTCAGGCAGCGAGCAGTACTTC
CDR3 protein: CASSLVSGSEQYF
clone size: .
J gene: TRBJ2-7
D gene: .
V gene: TRBV5-4

CDR3 DNA: TGTGCCAGCAGCCATACTAGTAATATTCAGTATTTT
CDR3 protein: CASSHTSNIQYF
clone size: .
J gene: TRBJ2-3
D gene: .
V gene: TRBV12-3/TRBV12-4

CDR3 DNA: TGTGCCAGCAGCCAAGGACAGAACTATGGCTACACCTTC
CDR3 protein: CASSQGQNYGYTF
clone size: .
J gene: TRBJ1-2
D gene: .
V gene: TRBV16

CDR3 DNA: TGTGCCAGTAGTATGACAAATCGCAATCAGCCCCAGCATTTT
CDR3 protein: CASSMTNRNQPQHF
clone size: .
J gene: TRBJ1-5
D gene: .
V gene: TRBV19

CDR3 DNA: TGCGCCAGCAGCTTCGGACAGCCTGGCTACAATGAGCAGTTCTTC
CDR3 protein: CASSFGQPGYNEQFF
clone size: .
J gene: TRBJ2-1
D gene: .
V gene: TRBV5-1

CDR3 DNA: TGTGCCAGCAGCTTAGCGTTTAGTAGATATGAGCAGTTCTTC
CDR3 protein: CASSLAFSRYEQFF
clone size: once
J gene: TRBJ2-1
D gene: .
V gene: TRBV7-2

CDR3 DNA: TGCAGTGCTGTTCGTGGGGAGCAAGCTTTCTTT
CDR3 protein: CSAVRGEQAFF
clone size: .
J gene: TRBJ1-1
D gene: .
V gene: TRBV20-1

CDR3 DNA: TGTGCCAGCAGGACTAGCGGTTACACAGATACGCAGTATTTT
CDR3 protein: CASRTSGYTDTQYF
clone size: once
J gene: TRBJ2-3
D gene: TRBD2
V gene: TRBV6-6

CDR3 DNA: TGTGCTAGTGGTTTGTCAGGGGGTGAGACCCAGTACTTC
CDR3 protein: CASGLSGGETQYF
clone size: .
J gene: TRBJ2-5
D gene: TRBD1
V gene: TRBV12-5

CDR3 DNA: TGCAGTGCTAGTTCGGGGAGGGTTTACGAGCAGTACTTC
CDR3 protein: CSASSGRVYEQYF
clone size: .
J gene: TRBJ2-7
D gene: TRBD2
V gene: TRBV20-1

CDR3 DNA: TGTGCCAGTAGTGACGGACAGGGGGCGCGTGGCTACACCTTC
CDR3 protein: CASSDGQGARGYTF
clone size: once
J gene: TRBJ1-2
D gene: TRBD1
V gene: TRBV19

CDR3 DNA: TGTGCCATCAGGGGGCCCGGACAGGGTGCCTATGGCTACACCTTC
CDR3 protein: CAIRGPGQGAYGYTF
clone size: .
J gene: TRBJ1-2
D gene: TRBD1
V gene: TRBV10-3

CDR3 DNA: TGTGCCAGCTCACCCGGGATCTACGAGCAGTACTTC
CDR3 protein: CASSPGIYEQYF
clone size: .
J gene: TRBJ2-7
D gene: .
V gene: TRBV18

CDR3 DNA: TGTGCCAGCAGCCCCTCGGACAGGGGGCCGTCGTTAACTGAAGCTTTCTTT
CDR3 protein: CASSPSDRGPSLTEAFF
clone size: .
J gene: TRBJ1-1
D gene: TRBD1
V gene: TRBV3-1/TRBV3-2

CDR3 DNA: TGCGCCAGCACCTCCACGGGAATTGCGAACACTGAAGCTTTCTTT
CDR3 protein: CASTSTGIANTEAFF
clone size: .
J gene: TRBJ1-1
D gene: .
V gene: TRBV4-1

CDR3 DNA: TGTGCCAGCAGCTCAACACCGGATCAGCCCCAGCATTTT
CDR3 protein: CASSSTPDQPQHF
clone size: .
J gene: TRBJ1-5
D gene: .
V gene: TRBV7-3

CDR3 DNA: TGCGCCAGCAGCTTGGATGGACAAAACGCGGTCGGCTACACCTTC
CDR3 protein: CASSLDGQNAVGYTF
clone size: .
J gene: TRBJ1-2
D gene: .
V gene: TRBV5-1

CDR3 DNA: TGTGCCTGGAAAGGACAGCCCCTTCTCAATCAGCCCCAGCATTTT
CDR3 protein: CAWKGQPLLNQPQHF
clone size: .
J gene: TRBJ1-5
D gene: .
V gene: TRBV30

CDR3 DNA: TGCGCCAGCATTAAGGGGATGACCAATTCACCCCTCCACTTT
CDR3 protein: CASIKGMTNSPLHF
clone size: .
J gene: TRBJ1-6
D gene: .
V gene: TRBV10-1

CDR3 DNA: TGTGCCAGCAGTGACCAGACAGTTGGGTTTACTGAAGCTTTCTTT
CDR3 protein: CASSDQTVGFTEAFF
clone size: .
J gene: TRBJ1-1
D gene: .
V gene: TRBV6-1

CDR3 DNA: TGTGCCAGCAGCTTCCAAGAGACCCAGTACTTC
CDR3 protein: CASSFQETQYF
clone size: .
J gene: TRBJ2-5
D gene: .
V gene: TRBV12-3/TRBV12-4

CDR3 DNA: TGTGCCAGCTCACCGGGGACACTGAACACTGAAGCTTTCTTT
CDR3 protein: CASSPGTLNTEAFF
clone size: .
J gene: TRBJ1-1
D gene: .
V gene: TRBV18

CDR3 DNA: TGTGCCAGCAGTCAACGGGGACTAGCGGACTCCTACGAGCAGTACTTC
CDR3 protein: CASSQRGLADSYEQYF
clone size: .
J gene: TRBJ2-7
D gene: TRBD2
V gene: TRBV27

CDR3 DNA: TGTGCCAGCAGGGGAGTTAGCGGGGGGCGAACTAGCACAGATACGCAGTATTTT
CDR3 protein: CASRGVSGGRTSTDTQYF
clone size: .
J gene: TRBJ2-3
D gene: TRBD2
V gene: TRBV2

CDR3 DNA: TGTGCCAGTATTCACTCTGGGGCCAACGTCCTGACTTTC
CDR3 protein: CASIHSGANVLTF
clone size: .
J gene: TRBJ2-6
D gene: .
V gene: TRBV19

CDR3 DNA: TGTGCCAGCACCGGGACTAGCGGCCTCCAAGAGACCCAGTACTTC
CDR3 protein: CASTGTSGLQETQYF
clone size: once
J gene: TRBJ2-5
D gene: TRBD2
V gene: TRBV5-5

CDR3 DNA: TGTGCCAGCAGCGCTGAACCGGGACAGGCTAACTATGGCTACACCTTC
CDR3 protein: CASSAEPGQANYGYTF
clone size: .
J gene: TRBJ1-2
D gene: TRBD1
V gene: TRBV7-6

CDR3 DNA: TGTGCCAGCAGCTTAGTAGTCAATGAGCAGTTCTTC
CDR3 protein: CASSLVVNEQFF
clone size: few
J gene: TRBJ2-1
D gene: .
V gene: TRBV11-3

CDR3 DNA: TGTGCCAGCACGACTAGCGGGAAAAAACAAGAGACCCAGTACTTC
CDR3 protein: CASTTSGKKQETQYF
clone size: .
J gene: TRBJ2-5
D gene: TRBD2
V gene: TRBV6-6

CDR3 DNA: TGTGCCAGCAGTCGTTCAGGGGGTGGTGGCTACACCTTC
CDR3 protein: CASSRSGGGGYTF
clone size: .
J gene: TRBJ1-2
D gene: TRBD1
V gene: TRBV28

CDR3 DNA: TGCGCCAGCAGCCTCCTGGTCAGGGGAATTAATGAAAAACTGTTTTTT
CDR3 protein: CASSLLVRGINEKLFF
clone size: .
J gene: TRBJ1-4
D gene: .
V gene: TRBV5-1

CDR3 DNA: TGTGCCAGCAGCTTAGTGGGCAGGGGTGTGAACGAGCAGTACTTC
CDR3 protein: CASSLVGRGVNEQYF
clone size: .
J gene: TRBJ2-7
D gene: .
V gene: TRBV11-2

CDR3 DNA: TGTGCCAGTAGCCCTACCGGGACTAGGGAGACCCAGTACTTC
CDR3 protein: CASSPTGTRETQYF
clone size: .
J gene: TRBJ2-5
D gene: TRBD2
V gene: TRBV19

CDR3 DNA: TGTGCCAGCAGCTCTGACAGGGGGCACTACTATGGCTACACCTTC
CDR3 protein: CASSSDRGHYYGYTF
clone size: .
J gene: TRBJ1-2
D gene: TRBD1
V gene: TRBV7-2